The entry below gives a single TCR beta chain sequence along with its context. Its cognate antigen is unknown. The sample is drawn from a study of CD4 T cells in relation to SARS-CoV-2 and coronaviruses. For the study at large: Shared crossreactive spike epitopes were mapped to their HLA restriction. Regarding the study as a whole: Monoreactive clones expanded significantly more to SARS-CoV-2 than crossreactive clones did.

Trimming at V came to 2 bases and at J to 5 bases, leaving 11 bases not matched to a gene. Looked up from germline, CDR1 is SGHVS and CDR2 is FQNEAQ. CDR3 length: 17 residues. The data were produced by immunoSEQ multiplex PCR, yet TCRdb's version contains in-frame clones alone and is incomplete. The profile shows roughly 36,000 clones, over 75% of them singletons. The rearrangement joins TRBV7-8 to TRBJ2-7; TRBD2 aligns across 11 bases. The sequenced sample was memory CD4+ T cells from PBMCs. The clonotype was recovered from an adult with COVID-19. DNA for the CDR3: TGTGCCAGCAGCTTAATCCTTGGGACTAGCGGAGGTAACGAGCAGTACTTC. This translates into CASSLILGTSGGNEQYF.